The 7 T cell receptor beta chains given below trace back to one sample, sequenced in a study of shared clonotypes between healthy human individuals. Sequenced by immunoSEQ multiplex PCR; TCRdb stores in-frame clones only, minus some. The top ten clones hold 0.85% to 1.2% of a sample with 2 million to 2.5 million clones, around 96% of them seen once. Terminally differentiated effector memory CD45RA+ cells were excluded from the naive CD8 cells, which were CD45RO-negative and positively selected for CCR7. The sequencing input was naive CD8+ T cells sorted from blood. The receptors were sampled from a man aged 18 to 30 in good health.

The rearrangement uses TRBV30 and TRBJ1-1; the D gene is possibly TRBD1 (6 bases). The CDR3 extends over 13 amino acids. The ends were cut back, 0 bases at V and 5 bases at J, with 10 bases in the middle. Germline CDR1 reads GTSNPN; CDR2 reads SVGIG (reference sequence). The CDR3 nucleotides read TGTGCCTGGAGTGTAACAGGGATAACTGAAGCTTTCTTT. This encodes CAWSVTGITEAFF.

This clone was observed once. The genes are TRBV13 and TRBJ2-5; D is undetermined. This CDR3 has 12 amino acids. V lost 5 bases and J 5 bases, leaving 9 bases between the germline ends. Germline-derived CDR1 and CDR2 are PRHDT and FYEKMQ (reference sequence). CDR3 nucleotide sequence: TGTGCCAGCAGCGGGCTTGAGGAGACCCAGTACTTC. It translates to CASSGLEETQYF. The full variable domain, with the rest looked up from reference TRBV13 and TRBJ2-5, is AAGVIQSPRHLIKEKRETATLKCYPIPRHDTVYWYQQGPGQDPQFLISFYEKMQSDKGSIPDRFSAQQFSDYHSELNMSSLELGDSALYFCASSGLEETQYFGPGTRLLVL.

V is TRBV2 and J is TRBJ1-4; D call uncertain. The CDR3 covers 15 residues. Germline lookup yields CDR1 SNHLY and CDR2 FYNNEI. Trimming shortened V by 0 bases and J by 3 bases, and 8 bases separated the two germline ends. This CDR3 is CASSEAAIPNEKLFF. The CDR3 DNA follows: TGTGCCAGCAGTGAAGCGGCCATTCCTAATGAAAAACTGTTTTTT.

The chain uses TRBV30 and TRBJ1-5; 8 nucleotides align to TRBD1. This CDR3 is 14 amino acids long. Germline loops: CDR1 GTSNPN, CDR2 SVGIG (reference sequence). After removal of 3 bases from V and 6 bases from J, the junction contained 7 bases not matched to a gene. The CDR3 nucleotides are TGTGCCTGGAGCTTAGGACAGGGTACTCAGCCCCAGCATTTT. Translating gives CAWSLGQGTQPQHF.

The CDR3 sequence: CASSQADSQPQHF. The CDR3 DNA reads as TGCGCCAGCAGCCAAGCCGACAGCCAGCCCCAGCATTTT. The chain recombines TRBV4-1 with TRBJ1-5; maybe TRBD1 (5 bases). With 1 base removed from V and 7 bases from J, the gap between germline ends came to 8 bases. The CDR3 contains 13 residues. From germline, CDR1 is MGHRA and CDR2 YSYEKL.

A remark on this clone: The sample carries other DNA sequences with the same CDR3. The J gene is TRBJ2-1, the V gene TRBV20-1, with a weak D call TRBD2 (5 bases). Trimming took 5 bases from V and 7 from J, leaving 6 bases between them. This CDR3 has 10 amino acids. Germline CDR1 is DFQATT and CDR2 is SNEGSKA (reference sequence). The CDR3 sequence: CSARENEQFF. In nucleotides, the CDR3 is TGCAGTGCTCGGGAAAATGAGCAGTTCTTC.

V is TRBV11-2 and J is TRBJ2-3, with 10 bases identical to TRBD2. V shed 4 bases, J shed 11 bases, and the junction held 9 bases outside the gene matches. The CDR3 spans 14 residues. Per the germline V gene, CDR1 is SGHAT and CDR2 is FQNNGV. This CDR3 reads CASSSGTSDAVQYF. In nucleotides, the CDR3 is TGTGCCAGCAGCTCCGGGACTAGCGACGCAGTGCAGTATTTT.